Shown below are 14 T cell receptor beta chains from a single sample sequenced in a study of blood T cell repertoires in COVID-19 (TCRdb year 2020). Libraries came from the immunoSEQ multiplex PCR assay. As stored in TCRdb, this immuneACCESS dataset retains in-frame rearrangements with V and J assigned. A fraction of the clones does not appear; measured against another copy, unresolved V genes explain less than half of the discrepancy, and the remainder lacks a known reason. For this sample there are 150,000 to 200,000 clones; 60% to 85% appear just once. The top ten hold approximately 15% of the sample. Sequenced material: peripheral blood. The origin of the receptors is a man in his sixties with active or convalescent COVID-19.

The J gene is TRBJ1-1, the V gene TRBV6-5, with D uncertain. V lost 0 bases and J lost 4, with 15 bases in between. Germline V lookup: CDR1 MNHEY, CDR2 SVGAGI. The CDR3 sequence is 16 residues long. The CDR3 loop reads CASSYSGSPEGTEAFF. In nucleotides, the CDR3 is TGTGCCAGCAGTTACTCGGGTAGTCCAGAGGGCACTGAAGCTTTCTTT.

The chain uses TRBV6-5 and TRBJ2-1, with TRBD2 matching 8 bases. CDR1 is MNHEY and CDR2 is SVGAGI in the germline V gene. The V and J ends lost 10 bases and 6 bases, in that order; junction bases with no gene match: 11. The CDR3 extends over 14 amino acids. CDR3 residues: CATSGLGPGNEQFF. The CDR3 DNA is TGTGCCACCTCGGGACTAGGCCCTGGCAATGAGCAGTTCTTC.

V usage is TRBV7-9 and J usage is TRBJ2-1; 9 bases agree with TRBD1. The CDR3 runs to 13 residues. V lost 4 bases and J lost 9; bases outside the gene matches: 4. Germline V gives CDR1 SEHNR, CDR2 FQNEAQ (reference sequence). The CDR3: CASSWDRDGEQFF. The CDR3 region has the DNA TGTGCCAGCAGCTGGGACAGGGATGGTGAGCAGTTCTTC.

V gene TRBV4-1 combines with J gene TRBJ2-2; 10 nucleotides line up with TRBD1. From germline, CDR1 is MGHRA and CDR2 YSYEKL. The CDR3 consists of 20 residues. V dropped 3 bases and J dropped 1; count of bases not matched to a gene: 14. The CDR3 spells CASSHPPNSGDRGNTGELFF. The CDR3 DNA is TGCGCCAGCAGCCACCCCCCCAACTCCGGGGACAGGGGGAACACCGGGGAGCTGTTTTTT.

CDR3 protein: CASSQGRYTGELFF. In DNA, the CDR3 is TGTGCCAGCAGCCAAGGCCGGTACACCGGGGAGCTGTTTTTT. The chain is built from TRBV3-1 (or the pseudogene TRBV3-2) and TRBJ2-2; no clear D gene. The germline gives CDR1 LGHDT, CDR2 YNNKEL (reference sequence). Trimming took off 1 base at V and 3 bases at J, with 6 bases between the two ends. This CDR3 contains 14 residues.

In this sample, this clone turned up a few times. The genes are TRBV7-2 and TRBJ2-7; TRBD2 matches 10 bases. Losses at the gene ends were 1 base for V and 9 bases for J; bases not matched to a gene: 9. This CDR3 spans 15 amino acids. Per the germline V gene, CDR1 is SGHTA and CDR2 is FQGNSA. CDR3 bases: TGTGCCAGCAGCTTAGAAAGCGGGAGGGCCGGGGCGCAGTACTTC. This encodes CASSLESGRAGAQYF.

The chain combines TRBV7-9 with TRBJ1-4; no clear D. CDR3 length: 15 residues. The germline V and J ends were trimmed by 5 bases and 4 bases, with 14 bases remaining between them. Germline V gene lookup returns CDR1 SEHNR and CDR2 FQNEAQ (reference sequence). The chain's CDR3 is CASSLAGVDNEKLFF. As DNA, the CDR3 is TGTGCCAGCAGCCTGGCTGGAGTAGATAATGAAAAACTGTTTTTT. Filled out from reference TRBV7-9 and TRBJ1-4, the complete variable domain reads DTGVSQNPRHKITKRGQNVTFRCDPISEHNRLYWYRQTLGQGPEFLTYFQNEAQLEKSRLLSDRFSAERPKGSFSTLEIQRTEQGDSAMYLCASSLAGVDNEKLFFGSGTQLSVL.

The chain carries TRBV5-4 and TRBJ2-5, with TRBD1 matching 10 bases. Germline CDR1 SGHNT, CDR2 YYREEE (reference sequence). The CDR3 length is 15 residues. V shed 3 bases and J 5 bases; nucleotides not matched to a gene: 7. CDR3 in DNA: TGTGCCAGCAGCTCACGGGACAGGGGTTGGGAGACCCAGTACTTC. Its protein product is CASSSRDRGWETQYF.

This rearrangement joins TRBV5-5 to TRBJ1-6; D is uncertain. Between the trimmed V and J ends, which lost 4 bases and 0 bases, there was a span of 14 bases. The CDR3 is 17 amino acids. Germline assignment: CDR1 SGHKS and CDR2 YYEKEE (reference sequence). CDR3 nucleotides: TGTGCCAGCAGCGTGACAACCACGAGCTCCTATAATTCACCCCTCCACTTT. Translating it yields CASSVTTTSSYNSPLHF.

The chain is built from TRBV27 and TRBJ2-1, with 7 bases identical to TRBD2. V dropped 5 bases and J dropped 6; count of bases not matched to a gene: 7. Germline assignment: CDR1 MNHEY and CDR2 SMNVEV (reference sequence). The CDR3 length is 14 residues. The CDR3 DNA reads TGTGCCAGCAGTCTGCAGCGGGACGGCAATGAGCAGTTCTTC. Translating gives CASSLQRDGNEQFF.

The chain has TRBV19 and TRBJ1-4; the D is unclear. Germline V gives CDR1 LNHDA, CDR2 SQIVND (reference sequence). The CDR3 totals 15 residues. Trimming cost V 2 bases and J 2 bases, with 9 bases left between them. The CDR3 reads CASSIRGGTNEKLFF. The CDR3 DNA reads TGTGCCAGTAGTATACGAGGAGGGACTAATGAAAAACTGTTTTTT.

This clone was seen only once. The chain uses TRBV5-6 and TRBJ1-5; D gene ambiguous. Germline values: CDR1 SGHDT, CDR2 YYEEEE. This CDR3 contains 15 residues. The ends were cut back, 1 base at V and 3 bases at J, with 11 bases in the middle. The CDR3 DNA reads as TGTGCCAGCAGCTTGCGGGGAATCAACAATCAGCCCCAGCATTTT. Its protein product is CASSLRGINNQPQHF.

The J gene is TRBJ1-1, the V gene TRBV30; 8 bases map to TRBD1. Losses at the gene ends were 4 bases for V and 0 bases for J; bases not matched to a gene: 4. CDR1 and CDR2 (germline): GTSNPN, SVGIG (reference sequence). The CDR3 runs 14 residues. CDR3 amino acids: CAWKRQGMNTEAFF. CDR3 DNA sequence: TGTGCCTGGAAACGACAGGGGATGAACACTGAAGCTTTCTTT. The full variable domain, its missing parts supplied by reference TRBV30 and TRBJ1-1, is SQTIHQWPATLVQPVGSPLSLECTVEGTSNPNLYWYRQAAGRGLQLLFYSVGIGQISSEVPQNLSASRPQDRQFILSSKKLLLSDSGFYLCAWKRQGMNTEAFFGQGTRLTVV.

The chain recombines TRBV28 with TRBJ1-5, with D maybe TRBD1 (5 bases). V gave up 3 bases and J gave up 1 base, with 19 bases separating them. This CDR3 is 18 amino acids long. CDR1 MDHEN and CDR2 SYDVKM come from the germline V gene. CDR3 DNA sequence: TGTGCCAGCAGTTTTTGGCAGGGTACGGGTGGCAGCAATCAGCCCCAGCATTTT. This sequence encodes CASSFWQGTGGSNQPQHF.